There are a few counts of the clone carrying this T cell receptor (beta chain). The antigen is not known. This sample stems from a study of post-analysis software for immune sequencing data. cDNA libraries for TCR beta contained unique molecular identifiers. TCRdb reanalysed the PCR reads using MiXCR and keeps one entry per CDR3 protein. The sample comprises 740,000 or so distinct CDR3 sequences, approximately 57% of which are singletons, and approximately 4.2% rests with the top ten. Germline CDR1 SQVTM, CDR2 ANQGSEA. V lost 4 bases and J lost 8; bases outside the gene matches: 11. This CDR3 has 14 residues. Study outcomes and limitations: TRBV5-6, TRBV5-1 and TRBV20-1 were among five TRBV segments more frequent in patients than controls.

The sample consisted of blood. The chain joins TRBV29-1 to TRBJ2-1; TRBD1 matches 7 bases. The receptor was derived from a girl between 5 and 17 years old with multiple sclerosis. The CDR3 protein is CSVVRRGHYDEQFF. Written as DNA, the CDR3 is TGCAGCGTTGTTCGAAGGGGGCATTACGATGAGCAGTTCTTC.